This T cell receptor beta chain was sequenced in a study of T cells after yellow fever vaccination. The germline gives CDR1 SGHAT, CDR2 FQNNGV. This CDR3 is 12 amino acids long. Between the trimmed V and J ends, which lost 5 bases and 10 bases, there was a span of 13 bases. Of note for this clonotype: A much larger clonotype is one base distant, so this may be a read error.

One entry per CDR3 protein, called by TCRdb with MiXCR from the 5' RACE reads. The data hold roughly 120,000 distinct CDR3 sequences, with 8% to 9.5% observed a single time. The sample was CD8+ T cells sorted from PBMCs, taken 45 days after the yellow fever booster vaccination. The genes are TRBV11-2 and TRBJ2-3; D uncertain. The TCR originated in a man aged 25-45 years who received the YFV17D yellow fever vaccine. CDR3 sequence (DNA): TGTGCCAGCAGCACAATAACCCATGCGCAGTATTTT. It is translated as CASSTITHAQYF.